A selection of T cell receptor beta chains follows, all from one sample in a study of beta chain features in type 1 diabetes. Clones were read by immunoSEQ multiplex PCR, and TCRdb kept only the in-frame ones, dropping some. The data contain 600,000 to 700,000 clones, 9.5% to 15% of them seen just once; the ten biggest clones take up approximately 0.11%. The sequenced sample consisted of naive CD4+ T cells from blood. The receptors were sampled from a man aged 30 to 39 with type 1 diabetes. The CDR3 runs from the conserved cysteine through the conserved F or W. D genes are given only for firm matches. Clone size is stated in some rows and not others, as once, few, many or a class when expanded.

D gene: -
V gene: TRBV4-2
clone size: -
J gene: TRBJ1-4
CDR3 protein: CASQSEGQRVEKLFF
CDR3 DNA: TGTGCCAGCCAGTCCGAAGGACAGCGGGTTGAAAAACTGTTTTTT

D gene: -
V gene: TRBV2
clone size: few
J gene: TRBJ2-7
CDR3 protein: CASSDLSRGEQYF
CDR3 DNA: TGTGCCAGCAGTGACCTCTCCAGGGGCGAGCAGTACTTC

D gene: -
V gene: TRBV7-2
clone size: -
J gene: TRBJ2-5
CDR3 protein: CASNEQEQETQYF
CDR3 DNA: TGTGCCAGCAACGAACAGGAGCAAGAGACCCAGTACTTC

D gene: TRBD1
V gene: TRBV28
clone size: few
J gene: TRBJ1-2
CDR3 protein: CATTDREEGYTF
CDR3 DNA: TGTGCCACAACGGACAGGGAGGAGGGCTACACCTTC

D gene: -
V gene: TRBV18
clone size: -
J gene: TRBJ2-3
CDR3 protein: CASSPYSRGPSGTDTQYF
CDR3 DNA: TGTGCCAGCTCACCATATTCAAGGGGTCCCTCTGGCACAGATACGCAGTATTTT

D gene: -
V gene: TRBV28
clone size: -
J gene: TRBJ1-5
CDR3 protein: CASSRAGGHPNQPQHF
CDR3 DNA: TGTGCCAGCAGTCGAGCGGGGGGGCACCCCAATCAGCCCCAGCATTTT

D gene: -
V gene: TRBV7-2
clone size: -
J gene: TRBJ2-3
CDR3 protein: CASSPDGRDTQYF
CDR3 DNA: TGTGCCAGCAGCCCGGACGGGAGAGATACGCAGTATTTT

D gene: -
V gene: TRBV5-4
clone size: few
J gene: TRBJ2-2
CDR3 protein: CASSSPGESGELFF
CDR3 DNA: TGTGCCAGCAGCTCCCCTGGGGAAAGCGGGGAGCTGTTTTTT

D gene: -
V gene: TRBV7-8
clone size: few
J gene: TRBJ1-1
CDR3 protein: CASSSIQGGAFF
CDR3 DNA: TGTGCCAGCAGCTCCATACAGGGAGGAGCTTTCTTT

D gene: -
V gene: TRBV7-3
clone size: -
J gene: TRBJ2-3
CDR3 protein: CASSRAPGRTADTQYF
CDR3 DNA: TGTGCCAGCAGCCGCGCCCCAGGGCGTACAGCAGATACGCAGTATTTT

D gene: -
V gene: TRBV27
clone size: -
J gene: TRBJ2-7
CDR3 protein: CASSLGAGISYEQYF
CDR3 DNA: TGTGCCAGCAGTTTAGGGGCAGGCATCTCCTACGAGCAGTACTTC

D gene: -
V gene: TRBV14
clone size: -
J gene: TRBJ2-2
CDR3 protein: CASSQDWSSGELFF
CDR3 DNA: TGTGCCAGCAGCCAAGATTGGAGCTCCGGGGAGCTGTTTTTT

D gene: -
V gene: TRBV6-6
clone size: few
J gene: TRBJ2-7
CDR3 protein: CASSYLVSTGLYEQYF
CDR3 DNA: TGTGCCAGCAGTTACCTCGTGAGTACCGGACTCTACGAGCAGTACTTC

D gene: -
V gene: TRBV4-3
clone size: few
J gene: TRBJ2-7
CDR3 protein: CASSQGSGNSYEQYF
CDR3 DNA: TGCGCCAGCAGCCAAGGTTCAGGGAACTCCTACGAGCAGTACTTC

D gene: -
V gene: TRBV28
clone size: -
J gene: TRBJ2-1
CDR3 protein: CASSFERGYNEQFF
CDR3 DNA: TGTGCCAGCAGTTTTGAAAGGGGTTACAATGAGCAGTTCTTC

D gene: -
V gene: TRBV27
clone size: few
J gene: TRBJ1-5
CDR3 protein: CASSLNSGRQPQHF
CDR3 DNA: TGTGCCAGCAGTTTAAACTCCGGCCGACAGCCCCAGCATTTT

D gene: -
V gene: TRBV28
clone size: -
J gene: TRBJ2-3
CDR3 protein: CAAGYLNTDTQYF
CDR3 DNA: TGTGCCGCAGGGTATCTGAACACAGATACGCAGTATTTT

D gene: -
V gene: TRBV18
clone size: few
J gene: TRBJ1-1
CDR3 protein: CASSPLENTEAFF
CDR3 DNA: TGTGCCAGCTCACCGTTAGAGAACACTGAAGCTTTCTTT

D gene: TRBD1
V gene: TRBV25-1
clone size: few
J gene: TRBJ1-2
CDR3 protein: CASGPQGARGYTF
CDR3 DNA: TGTGCCAGCGGTCCACAGGGGGCGCGAGGCTACACCTTC

D gene: TRBD1
V gene: TRBV11-3
clone size: once
J gene: TRBJ1-2
CDR3 protein: CASSSGQGGTNYGYTF
CDR3 DNA: TGTGCCAGCAGCAGTGGACAGGGAGGGACTAACTATGGCTACACCTTC

D gene: -
V gene: TRBV5-1
clone size: -
J gene: TRBJ2-3
CDR3 protein: CASSLASLSTDTQYF
CDR3 DNA: TGCGCCAGCAGCTTGGCCTCTCTTAGCACAGATACGCAGTATTTT

D gene: -
V gene: TRBV28
clone size: few
J gene: TRBJ2-3
CDR3 protein: CASSSRVFAYF
CDR3 DNA: TGTGCCAGCAGTTCCAGGGTGTTTGCGTATTTT

D gene: -
V gene: TRBV20-1
clone size: few
J gene: TRBJ2-3
CDR3 protein: CSAATGDTQYF
CDR3 DNA: TGCAGTGCGGCCACCGGGGATACGCAGTATTTT

D gene: TRBD2
V gene: TRBV6-6
clone size: once
J gene: TRBJ2-7
CDR3 protein: CASTKREGGSEQYF
CDR3 DNA: TGTGCCAGCACCAAGCGGGAGGGGGGTTCCGAGCAGTACTTC

D gene: -
V gene: TRBV7-9
clone size: -
J gene: TRBJ1-2
CDR3 protein: CASSFAGQGTLGGYTF
CDR3 DNA: TGTGCCAGCAGCTTCGCCGGGCAGGGAACGTTAGGTGGCTACACCTTC

D gene: TRBD2
V gene: TRBV9
clone size: few
J gene: TRBJ2-5
CDR3 protein: CASSYSRTSGASQETQYF
CDR3 DNA: TGTGCCAGCAGCTACTCGCGGACTAGCGGGGCCTCCCAAGAGACCCAGTACTTC